The sequence of this TCR beta chain was determined in a study of blood T cells in healthy people across ages. This CDR3 is 13 amino acids long. Germline CDR1 reads SEHNR; CDR2 reads FQNEAQ (reference sequence). V was trimmed by 7 bases and J by 10 bases, leaving 16 bases between them. A second PCR, run for roughly 6 to 11 cycles, used a sample-barcoded 5' primer plus a J-beta primer mix. TCRdb called the 5' RACE reads again in MiXCR, with one record for every CDR3 protein. The sample includes 1,500,000 or so distinct CDR3 sequences, approximately 59% of them seen just once. The sample comprised blood. The clonotype comes from a man aged 18 to 29 in good health. This chain joins TRBV7-9 and TRBJ2-2; D is perhaps TRBD2 (6 bases). The chain's CDR3 is CASTSGEAMELFF. Here the CDR3 DNA reads TGTGCCAGCACCTCCGGGGAGGCGATGGAGCTGTTTTTT.